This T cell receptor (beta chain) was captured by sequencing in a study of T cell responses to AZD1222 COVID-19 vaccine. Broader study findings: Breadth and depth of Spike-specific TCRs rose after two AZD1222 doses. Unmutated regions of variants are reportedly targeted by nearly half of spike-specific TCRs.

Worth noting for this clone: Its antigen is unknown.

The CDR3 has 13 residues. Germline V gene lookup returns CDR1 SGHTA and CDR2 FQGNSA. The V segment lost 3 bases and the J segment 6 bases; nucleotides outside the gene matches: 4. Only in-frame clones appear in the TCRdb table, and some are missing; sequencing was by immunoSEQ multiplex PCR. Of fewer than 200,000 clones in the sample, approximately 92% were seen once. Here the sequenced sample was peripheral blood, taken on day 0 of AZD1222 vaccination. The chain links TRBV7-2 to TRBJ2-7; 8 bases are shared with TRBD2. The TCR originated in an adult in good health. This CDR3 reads CASSLGLVREQYF. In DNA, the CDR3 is TGTGCCAGCAGCTTGGGACTAGTTCGCGAGCAGTACTTC.